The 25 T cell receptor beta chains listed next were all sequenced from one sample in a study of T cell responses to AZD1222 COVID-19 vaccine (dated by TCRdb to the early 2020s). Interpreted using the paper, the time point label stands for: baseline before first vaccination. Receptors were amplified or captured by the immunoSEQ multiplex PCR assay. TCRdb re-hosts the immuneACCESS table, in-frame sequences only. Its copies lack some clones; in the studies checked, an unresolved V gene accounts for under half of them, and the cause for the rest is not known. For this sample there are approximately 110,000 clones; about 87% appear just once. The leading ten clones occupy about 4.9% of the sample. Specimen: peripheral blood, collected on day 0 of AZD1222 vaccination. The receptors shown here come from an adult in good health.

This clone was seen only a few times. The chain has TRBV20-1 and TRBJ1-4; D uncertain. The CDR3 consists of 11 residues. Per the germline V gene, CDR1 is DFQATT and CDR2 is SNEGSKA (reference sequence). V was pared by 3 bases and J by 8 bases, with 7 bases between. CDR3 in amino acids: CSASIQEKLFF. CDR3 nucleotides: TGCAGTGCTAGCATTCAAGAAAAACTGTTTTTT.

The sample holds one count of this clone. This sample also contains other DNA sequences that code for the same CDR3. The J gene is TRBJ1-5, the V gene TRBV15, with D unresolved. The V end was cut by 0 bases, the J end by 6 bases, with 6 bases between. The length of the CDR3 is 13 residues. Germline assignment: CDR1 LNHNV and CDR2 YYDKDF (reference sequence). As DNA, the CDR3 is TGTGCCACCAGCAGAGACCGGGGTCAGCCCCAGCATTTT. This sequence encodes CATSRDRGQPQHF.

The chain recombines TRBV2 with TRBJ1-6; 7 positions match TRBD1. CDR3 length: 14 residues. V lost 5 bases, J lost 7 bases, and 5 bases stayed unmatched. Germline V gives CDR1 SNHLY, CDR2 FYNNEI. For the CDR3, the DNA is TGTGCCAGCAGTCACAGGGGTGAGAATTCACCCCTCCACTTT. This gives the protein CASSHRGENSPLHF.

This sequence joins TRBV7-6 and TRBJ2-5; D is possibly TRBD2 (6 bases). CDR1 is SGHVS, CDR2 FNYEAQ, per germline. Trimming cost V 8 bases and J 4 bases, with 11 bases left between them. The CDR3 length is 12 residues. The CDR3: CASQEGGETQYF. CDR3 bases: TGTGCCAGCCAAGAGGGAGGAGAGACCCAGTACTTC.

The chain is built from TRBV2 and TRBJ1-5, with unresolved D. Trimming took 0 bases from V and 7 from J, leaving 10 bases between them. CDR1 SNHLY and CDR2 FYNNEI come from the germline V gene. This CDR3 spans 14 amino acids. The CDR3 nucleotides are TGTGCCAGCAGTGAAGCGCGGGGATTCCAGCCCCAGCATTTT. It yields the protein CASSEARGFQPQHF.

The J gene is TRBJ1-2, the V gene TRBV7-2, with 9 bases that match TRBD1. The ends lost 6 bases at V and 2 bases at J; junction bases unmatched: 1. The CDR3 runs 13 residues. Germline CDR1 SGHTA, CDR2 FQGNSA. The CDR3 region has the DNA TGTGCCAGCAGGGGGACAGGGAACTATGGCTACACCTTC. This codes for CASRGTGNYGYTF.

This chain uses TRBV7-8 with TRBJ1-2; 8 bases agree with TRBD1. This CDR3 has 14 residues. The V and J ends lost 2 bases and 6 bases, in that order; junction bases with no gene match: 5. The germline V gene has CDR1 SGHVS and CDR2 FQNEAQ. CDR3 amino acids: CASSLSDREDGYTF. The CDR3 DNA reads TGTGCCAGCAGCTTATCGGACAGGGAGGATGGCTACACCTTC.

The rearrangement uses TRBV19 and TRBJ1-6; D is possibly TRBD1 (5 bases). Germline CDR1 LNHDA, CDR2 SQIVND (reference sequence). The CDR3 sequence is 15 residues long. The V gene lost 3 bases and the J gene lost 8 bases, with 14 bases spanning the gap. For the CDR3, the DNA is TGTGCCAGTAGTATGTCTGGGGGTAGCCATTCACCCCTCCACTTT. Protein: CASSMSGGSHSPLHF.

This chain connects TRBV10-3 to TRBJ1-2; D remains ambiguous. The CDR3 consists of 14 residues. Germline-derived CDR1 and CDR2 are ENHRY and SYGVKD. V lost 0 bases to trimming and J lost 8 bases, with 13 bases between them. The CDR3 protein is CAISESRQADGYTF. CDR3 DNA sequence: TGTGCCATCAGTGAGTCGAGGCAGGCAGACGGCTACACCTTC.

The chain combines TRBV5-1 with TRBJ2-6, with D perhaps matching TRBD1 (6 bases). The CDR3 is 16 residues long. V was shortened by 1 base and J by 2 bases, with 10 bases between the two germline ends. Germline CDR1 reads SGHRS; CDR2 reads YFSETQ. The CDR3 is CASSLIAGAGANVLTF. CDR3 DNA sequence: TGCGCCAGCAGCTTGATTGCAGGGGCTGGGGCCAACGTCCTGACTTTC.

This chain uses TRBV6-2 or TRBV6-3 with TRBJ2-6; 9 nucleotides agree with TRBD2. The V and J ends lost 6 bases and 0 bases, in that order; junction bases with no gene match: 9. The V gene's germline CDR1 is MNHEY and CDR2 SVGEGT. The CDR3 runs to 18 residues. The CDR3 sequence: CASSPAVSGGSGANVLTF. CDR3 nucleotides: TGTGCCAGCAGCCCAGCGGTTAGCGGGGGCTCTGGGGCCAACGTCCTGACTTTC.

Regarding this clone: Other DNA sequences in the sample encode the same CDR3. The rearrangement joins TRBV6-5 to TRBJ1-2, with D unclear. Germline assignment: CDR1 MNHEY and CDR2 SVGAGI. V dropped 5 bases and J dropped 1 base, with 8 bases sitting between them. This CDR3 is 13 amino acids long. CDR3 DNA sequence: TGTGCCAGCAGTCCTAATAGTAACTATGGCTACACCTTC. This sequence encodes CASSPNSNYGYTF.

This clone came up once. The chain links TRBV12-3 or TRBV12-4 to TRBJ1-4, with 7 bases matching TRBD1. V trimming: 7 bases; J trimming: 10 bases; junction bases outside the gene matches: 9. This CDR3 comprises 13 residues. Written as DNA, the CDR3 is TGTGCCAGCAACACACTCGGGACAGCAAAACTGTTTTTT. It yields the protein CASNTLGTAKLFF.

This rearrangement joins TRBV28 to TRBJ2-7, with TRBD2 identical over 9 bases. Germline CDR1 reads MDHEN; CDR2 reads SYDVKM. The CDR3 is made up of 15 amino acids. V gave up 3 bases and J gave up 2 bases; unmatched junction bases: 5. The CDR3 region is CASSFPSGATYEQYF. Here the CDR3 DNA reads TGTGCCAGCAGTTTTCCTAGCGGGGCGACCTACGAGCAGTACTTC.

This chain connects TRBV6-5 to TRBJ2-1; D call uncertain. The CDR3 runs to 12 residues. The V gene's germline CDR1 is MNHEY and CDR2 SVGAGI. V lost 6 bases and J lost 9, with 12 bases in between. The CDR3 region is CASRPGRPEQFF. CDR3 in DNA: TGTGCCAGCAGGCCGGGTCGCCCTGAGCAGTTCTTC.

The CDR3 nucleotides are TGTGCCAGCAGCTTGGGGGGCGGGGGCCCTTCCTACGAGCAGTACTTC. It translates to CASSLGGGGPSYEQYF. The chain couples TRBV5-4 to TRBJ2-7; tentative D call: TRBD2 (7 bases). This CDR3 has 16 amino acids. V shed 0 bases and J shed 1 base, with 14 bases lying between them. Germline V gene data show CDR1 as SGHNT and CDR2 as YYREEE (reference sequence).

The CDR3 here is CASSLAPLAGGNIQYF. CDR3 DNA sequence: TGTGCCAGCAGCTTGGCGCCGTTGGCAGGGGGGAACATTCAGTACTTC. The chain is built from TRBV7-9 and TRBJ2-4; a weak D match, TRBD1 (7 bases). V was trimmed by 3 bases and J by 7 bases, leaving 19 bases between them. CDR1 is SEHNR and CDR2 is FQNEAQ in the germline V gene (reference sequence). This CDR3 region has 16 residues.

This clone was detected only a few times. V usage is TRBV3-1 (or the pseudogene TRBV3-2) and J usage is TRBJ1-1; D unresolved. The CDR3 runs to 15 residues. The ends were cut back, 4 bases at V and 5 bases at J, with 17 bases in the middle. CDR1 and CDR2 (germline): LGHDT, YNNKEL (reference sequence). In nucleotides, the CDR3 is TGTGCCAGCAGCCCCTCCGGGGTTGGCGGGACTGAAGCTTTCTTT. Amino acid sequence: CASSPSGVGGTEAFF.

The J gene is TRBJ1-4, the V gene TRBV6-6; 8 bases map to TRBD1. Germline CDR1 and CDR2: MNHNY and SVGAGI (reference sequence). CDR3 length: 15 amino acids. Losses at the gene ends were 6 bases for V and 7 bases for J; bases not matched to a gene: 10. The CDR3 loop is CASRFDRGGGEKLFF. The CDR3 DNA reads TGTGCCAGCAGGTTCGACAGGGGCGGGGGTGAAAAACTGTTTTTT.

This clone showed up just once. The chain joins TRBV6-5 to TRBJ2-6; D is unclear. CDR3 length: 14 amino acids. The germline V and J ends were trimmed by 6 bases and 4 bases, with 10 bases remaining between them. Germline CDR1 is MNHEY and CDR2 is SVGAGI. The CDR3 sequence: CASSVGSGANVLTF. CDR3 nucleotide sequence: TGTGCCAGCAGCGTGGGTAGCGGGGCCAACGTCCTGACTTTC.

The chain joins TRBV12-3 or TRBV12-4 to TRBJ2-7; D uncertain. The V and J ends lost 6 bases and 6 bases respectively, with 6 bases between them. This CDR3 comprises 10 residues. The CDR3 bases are TGTGCCAGCAGGGGGATCGAGCAGTACTTC. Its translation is CASRGIEQYF.

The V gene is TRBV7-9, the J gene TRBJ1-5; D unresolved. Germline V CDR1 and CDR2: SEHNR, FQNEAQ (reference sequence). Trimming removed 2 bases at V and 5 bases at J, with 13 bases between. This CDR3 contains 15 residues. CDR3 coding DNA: TGTGCCAGCAGCTTAACGGGCCGTGGGGATCAGCCCCAGCATTTT. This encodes CASSLTGRGDQPQHF.

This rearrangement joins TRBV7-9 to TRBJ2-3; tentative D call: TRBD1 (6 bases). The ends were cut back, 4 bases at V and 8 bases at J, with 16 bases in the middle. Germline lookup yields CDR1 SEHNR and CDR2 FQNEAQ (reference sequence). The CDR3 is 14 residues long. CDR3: CASSSTTGSATQYF. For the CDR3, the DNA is TGTGCCAGCAGCTCCACAACAGGGAGCGCTACGCAGTATTTT.

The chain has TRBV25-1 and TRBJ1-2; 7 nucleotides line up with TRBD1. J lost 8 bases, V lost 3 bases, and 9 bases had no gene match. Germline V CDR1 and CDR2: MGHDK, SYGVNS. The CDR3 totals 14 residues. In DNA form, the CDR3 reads TGTGCCAGCAGTGACGGGACAGCCAGAGGGGGCTACACCTTC. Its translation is CASSDGTARGGYTF.

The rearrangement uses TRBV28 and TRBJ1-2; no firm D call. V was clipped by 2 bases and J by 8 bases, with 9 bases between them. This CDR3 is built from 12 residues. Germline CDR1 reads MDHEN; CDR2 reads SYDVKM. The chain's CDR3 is CASSLGVGGYTF. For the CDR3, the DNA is TGTGCCAGCAGTTTAGGGGTTGGAGGCTACACCTTC.